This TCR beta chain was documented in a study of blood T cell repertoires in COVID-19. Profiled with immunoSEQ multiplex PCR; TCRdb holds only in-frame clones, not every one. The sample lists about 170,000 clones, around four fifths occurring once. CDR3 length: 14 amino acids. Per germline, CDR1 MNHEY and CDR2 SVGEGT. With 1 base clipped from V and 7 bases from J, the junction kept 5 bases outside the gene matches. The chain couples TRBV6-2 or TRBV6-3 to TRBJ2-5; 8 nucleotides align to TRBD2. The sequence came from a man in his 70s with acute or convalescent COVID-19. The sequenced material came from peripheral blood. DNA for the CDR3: TGTGCCAGCAGTTACTTGAGCGGGAGTGGGACCCAGTACTTC. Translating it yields CASSYLSGSGTQYF.